The T cell receptor (beta chain) described here comes from a study of blood T cell repertoires in COVID-19 (TCRdb year 2020). Turning to the overall study: The collaborator samples originated in the United States, Italy and Spain and spanned the acute and convalescent phases of COVID-19. The repertoires were made available in a free public database intended to serve as a resource for research on the immune response to SARS-CoV-2. HLA class I and class II types, where available, came from metadata supplied by the sample provider rather than from assay-based typing. The prospective study material was composed of cDNA or gDNA derived from T cells, B-cell-depleted T cells, or PBMCs. Deeply sampled blood TCRbeta repertoires from subjects exposed to, actively infected with, or recovered from COVID-19 were included in the dataset. The samples were drawn from two sources: the first 160 participants of the ongoing ImmuneRACE study, and over 1,000 subjects contributed by 6 global collaborators. Sample metadata almost always included a de-identified subject ID, COVID-19 status, age in years and sex.

Notes on this clone: It has no known antigen specificity. Base qualities are missing; no much larger clone stands one base away.

TCRbeta CDR3 regions were amplified from genomic DNA using the immunoSEQ Assay, a bias-controlled multiplex PCR. The paper's processing steps were these. Nucleated cell counts per sample were estimated from amplification of reference gene primers within the assay. To quantify the absolute abundance of each unique TCRbeta CDR3 rearrangement, sequence reads were collapsed and filtered. For each sample, productive Simpson clonality was calculated as the square root of Simpson's diversity index across productive rearrangements. TCRdb's version of the immuneACCESS table is confined to in-frame rearrangements and falls short of the full clone set. An unresolved V gene accounts for under half of the shortfall where checked; the remainder is of unknown origin. The V and J calls and clone size are taken from that table; D and trimming were inferred from the DNA. The sample has over 120,000 clones on record, 86% of them singletons. Jointly, the top ten make up about 4.1% of the sample.

General study outcomes and caveats: How much clinical and demographic metadata was included differed by source and by participant, and the metadata was provided uncurated.

Participants in the prospective study were enrolled through a virtual design, were aged roughly 18 to 100 years, and lived in under 25 United States geographic areas. To assign participants to cohorts, the prospective study relied on clinical history that participants themselves reported in a screening survey and a study questionnaire. Recovered participants in ImmuneRACE Cohort 3 were defined as having two consecutive negative NP/OP PCR tests, clearance from a healthcare professional, or resolution of symptoms. Each participant in the prospective study had whole blood, serum and a nasopharyngeal or oropharyngeal swab collected by mobile phlebotomists. Prospective study participants could optionally give additional blood draws and questionnaires over an approximately 2-month period. Before DNA extraction, prospective study blood samples were shipped either frozen or at room temperature. A distance of 15 bases separates the germline ends of V and J, which lose 11 bases and 2 bases respectively. As encoded in the germline V gene (reference sequence), CDR1 is LNHDA while CDR2 is SQIVND. The CDR3, from cysteine to phenylalanine, totals 13 residues. The retained sequence is limited to the CDR3, 39 bases, with the frame set at the first base.

The sequence came from a man aged 50-59 years who had recovered from COVID-19. The sequencing sample was made of PBMCs or T cells enriched from blood (not recorded which). The rearrangement combines TRBV19 with TRBJ1-1, and perhaps TRBD1 as D gene, on 6 matching bases. The CDR3 region: CASEGHPNTEAFF. The nucleotides are TGTGCCTCTGAGGGACACCCAAACACTGAAGCTTTCTTT.